A single sample gave rise to the 23 T cell receptor beta chains below, sequenced in a study of T cell responses to AZD1222 COVID-19 vaccine (dated by TCRdb to 2020 to 2022). What the time point label conveys for this sample: baseline before first vaccination. Libraries were made using the immunoSEQ multiplex PCR assay. Here the immuneACCESS table is served through TCRdb, limited to in-frame sequences with V and J called. Missing clones are a known gap in these copies; in checked studies unresolved V genes cover under half, and the rest lacks a known reason. The table for this sample lists about 190,000 clones; approximately 91% of them were counted only once. The ten largest account for over 0.85% of the sample. The specimen comprised peripheral blood, sampled on day 0 of AZD1222 vaccination. These TCRs come from an adult in good health.

CDR3 sequence reads: CASSLGREGFTDTQYF. For the CDR3, the DNA is TGTGCCAGCAGCTTAGGACGGGAGGGCTTCACAGATACGCAGTATTTT. The chain uses TRBV11-3 and TRBJ2-3; 8 nucleotides line up with TRBD2. Germline V gene lookup returns CDR1 SGHNT and CDR2 YENEEA. V lost 1 base and J lost 2; bases outside the gene matches: 5. This CDR3 contains 16 residues.

The genes are TRBV5-5 and TRBJ1-5, with 10 bases that match TRBD1. This CDR3 has 15 residues. V dropped 7 bases and J dropped 5; count of bases not matched to a gene: 9. Germline loops: CDR1 SGHKS, CDR2 YYEKEE (reference sequence). The CDR3: CASQPGQGDYQPQHF. The DNA of the CDR3 is TGTGCCAGCCAGCCCGGACAGGGGGACTATCAGCCCCAGCATTTT.

The genes are TRBV5-1 and TRBJ2-1; the D call may be TRBD1 or TRBD2 (7 bases each). CDR1 is SGHRS and CDR2 is YFSETQ in the germline V gene. This CDR3 contains 15 residues. Trimming took 4 bases from V and 8 from J, leaving 19 bases between them. CDR3 region: CASSETGRATDEQFF. The CDR3 DNA is TGCGCCAGCAGCGAGACAGGGAGGGCCACCGATGAGCAGTTCTTC.

The rearrangement uses TRBV5-4 and TRBJ1-1, with 11 bases lining up with TRBD1. CDR3 length equals 15 residues. Germline values: CDR1 SGHNT, CDR2 YYREEE (reference sequence). The V and J ends lost 6 bases and 5 bases, in that order; junction bases with no gene match: 9. The CDR3 DNA is TGTGCCAGCACCCCCGGGACAGGGGGTGGTACTGAAGCTTTCTTT. Translation gives CASTPGTGGGTEAFF.

This clone was detected once. The chain has TRBV5-1 and TRBJ2-1; 9 positions agree with TRBD2. The ends lost 3 bases at V and 2 bases at J; junction bases unmatched: 12. Germline-derived CDR1 and CDR2 are SGHRS and YFSETQ. The CDR3 runs to 18 residues. As DNA, the CDR3 is TGCGCCAGCAGCTCCACGTATAGCGGGAGATCAACCTACAATGAGCAGTTCTTC. Its protein is CASSSTYSGRSTYNEQFF. Combining the CDR3 with reference TRBV5-1 and TRBJ2-1 gives the whole variable domain KAGVTQTPRYLIKTRGQQVTLSCSPISGHRSVSWYQQTPGQGLQFLFEYFSETQRNKGNFPGRFSGRQFSNSRSEMNVSTLELGDSALYLCASSSTYSGRSTYNEQFFGPGTRLTVL.

The CDR3 is CASSLDPGSNTGELFF. For the CDR3, the DNA is TGTGCCAGCAGCTTAGATCCAGGGTCGAACACCGGGGAGCTGTTTTTT. This chain links TRBV7-2 with TRBJ2-2, with D tentatively TRBD1 (5 bases). The V gene lost 1 base and the J gene lost 0 bases, with 9 bases spanning the gap. The CDR3 runs 16 residues. The germline gives CDR1 SGHTA, CDR2 FQGNSA. The full variable domain, its missing parts supplied by reference TRBV7-2 and TRBJ2-2, is GAGVSQSPSNKVTEKGKDVELRCDPISGHTALYWYRQSLGQGLEFLIYFQGNSAPDKSGLPSDRFSAERTGGSVSTLTIQRTQQEDSAVYLCASSLDPGSNTGELFFGEGSRLTVL.

This clone appeared once. The chain combines TRBV5-4 with TRBJ2-6, with D perhaps TRBD1 or TRBD2 (5 bases each). The V end lost 3 bases, the J end lost 1 base, and 11 bases lay between the germline ends. Germline V gives CDR1 SGHNT, CDR2 YYREEE (reference sequence). The CDR3 consists of 16 residues. The CDR3 loop reads CASSSGTGSGANVLTF. In nucleotides, the CDR3 is TGTGCCAGCAGCTCAGGGACGGGTTCTGGGGCCAACGTCCTGACTTTC.

The gene calls are TRBV4-1 and TRBJ2-7; D is possibly TRBD2 (6 bases). V was pared by 0 bases and J by 7 bases, with 13 bases between. The CDR3 loop spans 14 amino acids. Germline V gene data show CDR1 as MGHRA and CDR2 as YSYEKL. CDR3 in DNA: TGCGCCAGCAGCCAAGATATAAGGGGAGGAGAGCAGTACTTC. This encodes CASSQDIRGGEQYF.

The gene calls are TRBV6-1 and TRBJ2-7; the D is unclear. Per the germline V gene, CDR1 is MNHNS and CDR2 is SASEGT. The CDR3 loop spans 13 amino acids. Trimming stripped 2 bases from V and 2 bases from J, with 7 bases between. This chain's CDR3 is CASSETGAYEQYF. The CDR3 nucleotides are TGTGCCAGCAGTGAAACCGGCGCCTACGAGCAGTACTTC.

This chain uses TRBV6-1 with TRBJ2-7; D unclear. Deletions cut 3 bases from V and 5 bases from J, with 11 bases between. Germline CDR1 is MNHNS and CDR2 is SASEGT. This CDR3 spans 13 amino acids. CDR3 DNA: TGTGCCAGCAGTGAGGCGGCTAGGAACGAGCAGTACTTC. Amino acids: CASSEAARNEQYF.

The chain couples TRBV7-6 to TRBJ2-7, with 7 positions matching TRBD2. Germline V gene lookup returns CDR1 SGHVS and CDR2 FNYEAQ. After removal of 4 bases from V and 2 bases from J, the junction contained 8 bases not matched to a gene. This CDR3 comprises 15 residues. The CDR3 nucleotides are TGTGCCAGCAGCTCGCCTAGCGGTTTTGCCTACGAGCAGTACTTC. Its translation: CASSSPSGFAYEQYF.

The J gene is TRBJ2-1, the V gene TRBV24-1; D is unresolved. The CDR3 covers 12 residues. Trimming stripped 1 base from V and 10 bases from J, with 7 bases between. The germline V gene has CDR1 KGHDR and CDR2 SFDVKD. CDR3 in amino acids: CATSDLTNEQFF. As DNA, the CDR3 is TGTGCCACCAGTGATTTAACGAACGAGCAGTTCTTC.

V is TRBV25-1 and J is TRBJ2-7; no reliable D call. The V gene lost 2 bases and the J gene lost 3 bases, with 11 bases spanning the gap. This CDR3 contains 14 residues. Per germline, CDR1 MGHDK and CDR2 SYGVNS. The CDR3 sequence: CASSEAGQFYEQYF. In DNA, the CDR3 is TGTGCCAGCAGTGAAGCCGGGCAGTTCTACGAGCAGTACTTC.

V is TRBV4-3 and J is TRBJ1-4, with 8 positions matching TRBD1. The CDR3 sequence is 16 residues long. Trimming cost V 1 base and J 8 bases; bases outside gene matches: 9. The V gene's germline CDR1 is LGHNA and CDR2 YSLEER. CDR3 in amino acids: CASSQGRDRPGEKLFF. The CDR3 DNA sequence: TGCGCCAGCAGCCAAGGACGGGACAGGCCTGGGGAAAAACTGTTTTTT.

This clone was detected once. V usage is TRBV7-9 and J usage is TRBJ2-2; TRBD1 agrees at 10 bases. The V gene's germline CDR1 is SEHNR and CDR2 FQNEAQ (reference sequence). V lost 7 bases and J lost 4; bases outside the gene matches: 9. The CDR3 sequence is 16 residues long. The CDR3 nucleotides read TGTGCCAGCACCCATGCCGGGACAGGGGTCACCGGGGAGCTGTTTTTT. It yields the protein CASTHAGTGVTGELFF.

The genes are TRBV4-2 and TRBJ2-3; 13 bases fit TRBD2. The V and J ends lost 0 bases and 2 bases, in that order; junction bases with no gene match: 8. Germline CDR1 reads LGHNA; CDR2 reads YNFKEQ. The CDR3 sequence is 19 residues long. CDR3 residues: CASSQDGGTSGEYTDTQYF. In nucleotides, the CDR3 is TGTGCCAGCAGCCAAGATGGGGGGACTAGCGGGGAATACACAGATACGCAGTATTTT.

The rearrangement joins TRBV5-5 to TRBJ1-5; D is unclear. CDR3 length: 13 amino acids. V was cut by 0 bases and J by 0 bases, with 1 base left in between. Per germline, CDR1 SGHKS and CDR2 YYEKEE (reference sequence). The DNA for the CDR3 is TGTGCCAGCAGCTTGGTTAGCAATCAGCCCCAGCATTTT. This translates into CASSLVSNQPQHF.

The rearrangement joins TRBV9 to TRBJ2-3; 9 nucleotides align to TRBD2. V dropped 3 bases and J dropped 0; count of bases not matched to a gene: 17. Germline CDR1 SGDLS, CDR2 YYNGEE. The CDR3 runs to 20 residues. This chain's CDR3 is CASSDPVRPAGGQSTDTQYF. In DNA, the CDR3 is TGTGCCAGCAGCGACCCCGTCCGGCCAGCGGGGGGCCAGAGCACAGATACGCAGTATTTT.

The chain couples TRBV27 to TRBJ2-1; 11 nucleotides match TRBD2. This CDR3 is built from 18 residues. Germline CDR1 reads MNHEY; CDR2 reads SMNVEV (reference sequence). After removal of 4 bases from V and 4 bases from J, the junction contained 12 bases not matched to a gene. The CDR3 protein is CASSWLASGGPLYNEQFF. The CDR3, as DNA: TGTGCCAGCAGTTGGTTGGCTAGCGGGGGGCCTCTATACAATGAGCAGTTCTTC.

This clone was detected once. This chain joins TRBV1 and TRBJ2-5. TRBV1 is described as a pseudogene. This CDR3 region has 16 residues. The CDR3 DNA reads TGCACCAGCAGCCAAGCCCCGGGACCCTCCCAAGAGACCCAGTACTTC. The encoded protein is CTSSQAPGPSQETQYF.

The chain has TRBV3-1 (or the pseudogene TRBV3-2) and TRBJ1-6; possible D gene TRBD1, 5 bases. The germline V and J ends were trimmed by 0 bases and 4 bases, with 7 bases remaining between them. The CDR3 has 15 amino acids. Germline CDR1 LGHDT, CDR2 YNNKEL (reference sequence). The chain's CDR3 is CASSQDTGYNSPLHF. CDR3 bases: TGTGCCAGCAGCCAAGATACAGGTTATAATTCACCCCTCCACTTT.

This sequence joins TRBV6-2 or TRBV6-3 and TRBJ2-1; the D gene is possibly TRBD1 (6 bases). V was shortened by 0 bases and J by 6 bases, with 9 bases between the two germline ends. CDR3 length equals 14 residues. The germline gives CDR1 MNHEY, CDR2 SVGEGT. CDR3 nucleotide sequence: TGTGCCAGCAGTTACTCAAGGGGGACCAATGAGCAGTTCTTC. This sequence encodes CASSYSRGTNEQFF.

The chain has TRBV7-2 and TRBJ2-7; 7 positions agree with TRBD2. The CDR3 has 14 amino acids. After removal of 5 bases from V and 3 bases from J, the junction contained 7 bases not matched to a gene. Germline V CDR1 and CDR2: SGHTA, FQGNSA. CDR3 DNA: TGTGCCAGCAGCCCGAGGACTAGTTACTACGAGCAGTACTTC. It is translated as CASSPRTSYYEQYF.